These 13 T cell receptor beta chains share one sample of origin, sequenced in a study of CD8 T cells in ankylosing spondylitis. TCRdb independently ran MiXCR on the 5' RACE reads; one entry per CDR3 protein. The table has 150,000 to 200,000 distinct CDR3 sequences, around 17% seen once. The sample was blood, either unsorted or a sorted T cell fraction (not recorded which). The receptor source for this set is a male donor with ankylosing spondylitis or in good health (not recorded which).

The table lists this clonotype with many counts. This chain connects TRBV18 to TRBJ2-3; D perhaps matches TRBD2 (6 bases). This CDR3 has 15 amino acids. CDR1 and CDR2 (germline): KGHSH, LQKENI. The V end was cut by 6 bases, the J end by 2 bases, with 15 bases between. The CDR3 nucleotides are TGTGCCAGCTCCCCCAATAGCGGAAACACAGATACGCAGTATTTT. It is translated as CASSPNSGNTDTQYF.

This chain links TRBV3-1 with TRBJ1-3; a weak D match, TRBD1 (6 bases). The length of the CDR3 is 17 residues. Between the trimmed V and J ends, which lost 0 bases and 2 bases, there was a span of 14 bases. Germline CDR1 LGHDT, CDR2 YNNKEL (reference sequence). The CDR3 sequence: CASSQDFITGTGNTIYF. Written as DNA, the CDR3 is TGTGCCAGCAGCCAAGATTTCATTACAGGGACTGGAAACACCATATATTTT.

This clonotype was counted ten times or more. The chain employs TRBV10-3 and TRBJ2-5; D tentatively fits TRBD1 or TRBD2 (5 bases each). The V gene's germline CDR1 is ENHRY and CDR2 SYGVKD. V dropped 2 bases and J dropped 2 bases, with 9 bases sitting between them. The CDR3 extends over 14 amino acids. CDR3 in amino acids: CAISEPGPQETQYF. CDR3 DNA sequence: TGTGCCATCAGTGAGCCGGGGCCGCAAGAGACCCAGTACTTC.

The rearrangement joins TRBV11-2 to TRBJ2-3; 11 bases agree with TRBD1. V shed 7 bases, J shed 9 bases, and the junction held 12 bases outside the gene matches. The germline V gene has CDR1 SGHAT and CDR2 FQNNGV. This CDR3 is 15 amino acids long. In DNA form, the CDR3 reads TGTGCCAGCACCCCATGGGACAGGGGGACGTTCACGCAGTATTTT. Protein sequence: CASTPWDRGTFTQYF.

This clonotype was seen more than once but under ten times. V and J are TRBV28 and TRBJ2-7; D possibly corresponds to TRBD2 (5 bases). The length of the CDR3 is 16 residues. The V end was cut by 5 bases, the J end by 4 bases, with 21 bases between. Germline V CDR1 and CDR2: MDHEN, SYDVKM. The CDR3 bases are TGTGCCAGCAGTCCCGCCCTGGGAGAGGGTAGGTACGAGCAGTACTTC. Translation: CASSPALGEGRYEQYF.

There are many counts of this clonotype. The chain has TRBV5-1 and TRBJ2-7; D is undetermined. The V end was cut by 4 bases, the J end by 5 bases, with 10 bases between. CDR1 is SGHRS, CDR2 YFSETQ, per germline. The CDR3 runs to 12 residues. As DNA, the CDR3 is TGCGCCAGCAGCCCGATTGGGAACGAGCAGTACTTC. The encoded protein is CASSPIGNEQYF.

There are many counts of this clonotype. The chain recombines TRBV20-1 with TRBJ1-1, with a possible D match to TRBD1 (5 bases). Trimming removed 3 bases at V and 3 bases at J, with 17 bases between. This CDR3 has 15 residues. Per germline, CDR1 DFQATT and CDR2 SNEGSKA (reference sequence). The CDR3 sequence: CSARALRRGDTEAFF. The CDR3 DNA reads as TGCAGTGCTAGGGCGCTGAGGAGGGGTGACACTGAAGCTTTCTTT.

This chain connects TRBV11-2 to TRBJ2-1; D remains ambiguous. CDR3 length: 14 amino acids. Trimming stripped 3 bases from V and 3 bases from J, with 9 bases between. In germline, CDR1 is SGHAT, CDR2 FQNNGV. The CDR3 bases are TGTGCCAGCAGCTTCGGAGTCGGCTACAATGAGCAGTTCTTC. As protein: CASSFGVGYNEQFF.

The V call is TRBV25-1, the J call TRBJ1-2; 7 bases are shared with TRBD1. The germline V gene encodes CDR1 MGHDK and CDR2 SYGVNS. This CDR3 has 13 amino acids. Trimming took 3 bases from V and 5 from J; bases not matched to a gene: 3. In nucleotides, the CDR3 is TGTGCCAGCAGTGACGCGACAGGGTATGGCTACACCTTC. Its translation: CASSDATGYGYTF.

This rearrangement joins TRBV7-9 to TRBJ1-1; a weak D match, TRBD1 (6 bases). From germline, CDR1 is SEHNR and CDR2 FQNEAQ (reference sequence). This CDR3 contains 12 residues. The germline V and J ends were trimmed by 6 bases and 9 bases, with 14 bases remaining between them. CDR3 amino acids: CASSPPTGKAFF. The CDR3 bases are TGTGCCAGCAGTCCACCTACAGGGAAAGCTTTCTTT.

V is TRBV11-2 and J is TRBJ2-2; D may correspond to TRBD1 or TRBD2 (5 bases each). CDR3 length: 14 residues. Trimming stripped 7 bases from V and 7 bases from J, with 16 bases between. Germline CDR1 reads SGHAT; CDR2 reads FQNNGV. CDR3 residues: CASTRGPPDGELFF. The CDR3 DNA reads as TGTGCCAGCACCCGGGGCCCACCCGACGGGGAGCTGTTTTTT.

This clonotype appeared a few times. The chain carries TRBV23-1 and TRBJ2-7; TRBD1 matches 7 bases. TRBV23-1 counts as an open reading frame of uncertain function. V lost 11 bases to trimming and J lost 2 bases; unmatched junction nucleotides: 9. The CDR3 covers 13 residues. CDR3 nucleotide sequence: TGCGCCGTCCCCTTGGGGACAGCCTACGAGCAGTACTTC. Encoded protein: CAVPLGTAYEQYF.

The table lists this clonotype with many counts. The chain carries TRBV5-1 and TRBJ2-5; D is perhaps TRBD1 (5 bases). CDR3 length: 15 residues. CDR1 and CDR2 from the germline V gene are SGHRS and YFSETQ. Trimming pared 1 base from V and 1 base from J, leaving 11 bases between. The CDR3 region is CASSLIRGFQETQYF. The CDR3 bases are TGCGCCAGCAGCTTGATAAGGGGTTTCCAAGAGACCCAGTACTTC.